This T cell receptor beta chain stems from a study of shared clonotypes between healthy human individuals. Study-level background: Three plates each covered CD4 naive and memory; CD8 naive two, CD8 memory one.

Naive CD8 cells lacked CD45RO, underwent positive selection for CCR7 and left out terminally differentiated effector memory CD45RA+ cells. For this clone: The antigen remains undetermined.

Here immunoSEQ multiplex PCR was the method, and the copy in TCRdb shows in-frame clones only, minus some. The sample consists of around 580,000 clones, about 98% of them appearing once. Whole-study results and caveats: An effect of sequencing depth on clonotype sharing among donors was expected.

Sequenced sample: naive CD8+ T cells sorted from blood. This TCR was recovered from a man aged 25 to 40 in good health.

CDR3 DNA: TGTGCCATCAGTGAGTGGATAGCCGAAAGCACAGATACGCAGTATTTT. Translating it yields CAISEWIAESTDTQYF. This chain joins TRBV10-3 and TRBJ2-3; D is uncertain. Trimming removed 1 base from V and 0 bases from J, with 11 bases in between. This CDR3 contains 16 residues. Germline loops: CDR1 ENHRY, CDR2 SYGVKD.